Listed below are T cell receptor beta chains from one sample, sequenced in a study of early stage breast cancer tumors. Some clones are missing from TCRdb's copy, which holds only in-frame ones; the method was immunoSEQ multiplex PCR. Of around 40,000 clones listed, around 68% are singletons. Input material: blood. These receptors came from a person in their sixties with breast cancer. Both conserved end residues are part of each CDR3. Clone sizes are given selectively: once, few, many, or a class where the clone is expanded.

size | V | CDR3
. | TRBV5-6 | CASSLDREQFF
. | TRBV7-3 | CASSLISGYQETQYF
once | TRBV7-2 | CASSQGGLAVYNEQFF
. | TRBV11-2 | CASSLEGGNTGELFF
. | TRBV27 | CASRYRGRNYEQYF
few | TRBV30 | CAWSLGINYGYTF
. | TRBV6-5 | CASRRVGEKLFF
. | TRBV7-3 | CASSFSGGAYNEQFF
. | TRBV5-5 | CASSLPSGRAYHEQFF
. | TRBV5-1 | CASKRFSGNQETQYF
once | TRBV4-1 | CASSRSTSGSYEQYF
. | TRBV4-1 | CASSQPGTSGANVLTF
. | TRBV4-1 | CASSRAERDTEAFF
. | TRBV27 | CASRIKSGSSQPQHF